A selection of T cell receptor beta chains follows, all from one sample in a study of shared clonotypes between healthy human individuals. Produced via immunoSEQ multiplex PCR; TCRdb's table is partial and in-frame only. The table has hundreds of thousands of clones, under 80% seen once. The specimen sequenced was memory CD4+ T cells sorted from blood. The receptors were gathered from a woman between 25 and 40 years old in good health. CDR3s include the opening cysteine and the closing phenylalanine or tryptophan. A D gene is named only where the DNA matches it firmly.

>TRBD2|TRBV5-1
CASSLVGTRSTDTQYF
>NA|TRBV5-1
CASSQAGNYGYTF
>NA|TRBV4-1
CASSQDGTVGEPQHF
>NA|TRBV19
CASSASGYGYTF
>NA|TRBV7-2
CASSGGADTQYF
>NA|TRBV28
CASSAHAVYNYGYTF
>NA|TRBV6-1
CASSERLYGYTF
>TRBD2|TRBV2
CASNREREETQYF
>NA|TRBV18
CASSPQTSYEQYF
>NA|TRBV28
CASSGGRPQHF
>TRBD1|TRBV19
CASSTDRVLNEKLFF
>NA|TRBV4-1
CASSQDATSRGGYTF
>NA|TRBV13
CASSAQQGNYGYTF
>NA|TRBV9
CASSAALGATTTDTQYF
>TRBD2|TRBV30
CAWSVFGREGSYEQYF
>TRBD1|TRBV5-1
CASSLMAGGVNTEAFF
>NA|TRBV29-1
CSVPQLGGDLGYGYTF
>NA|TRBV4-2
CASSQGYSNTQETQYF
>TRBD2|TRBV29-1
CSGREGSETQYF
>NA|TRBV6-5
CASSGGPSDQPQHF
>NA|TRBV19
CASTLTLSNQPQHF
>NA|TRBV2
CASSVGMRVGTQYF
>NA|TRBV27
CASRGAGNQPQHF
>NA|TRBV4-1
CASSLPQDTQYF
>TRBD1|TRBV7-9
CASSLVQGASYEQYF
>TRBD2|TRBV6-5
CASRGSGGNNEQFF
>TRBD2|TRBV5-4
CASSRPGTSGGSSYEQYF
>NA|TRBV30
CAWRADDFRGLRTGELFF
>TRBD2|TRBV10-3
CAISISLAGAYEQYF
>TRBD2|TRBV5-8
CASSLGLAEGTDTQYF
>TRBD2|TRBV2
CASSGGLAGAGEQFF
>NA|TRBV18
CASSRDSNQPQHF
>NA|TRBV4-1
CASSQDPRNTGELFF
>TRBD1|TRBV5-1
CASSQGQMGATQYF
>NA|TRBV6-5
CASSHRDQPQHF
>TRBD1|TRBV28
CASYRTGRNTEAFF
>NA|TRBV6-6
CASSPRRETQYF
>NA|TRBV28
CASSLLLLVDGVSYEQYF
>NA|TRBV28
CASSLWTSNNYGYTF
>TRBD2|TRBV6-5
CASSTTSGSYEQYF